This TCR beta chain was recovered during a study of blood T cells in healthy people across ages. Whole-study findings and limits: The recorded TCR beta diversity per million T cells decreased in a roughly linear manner with age. It was found that TCR beta diversity correlated strongly with the percentage of naive T cells.

Remarks on this clonotype: Its target is unknown.

All donors came from Russia, were Caucasian and healthy, and spanned ages roughly 6 to 100. With a J-beta primer mix and a sample-barcoded 5' primer, a second PCR ran 7 to 11 cycles. Each CDR3 protein is one row after TCRdb ran MiXCR on the 5' RACE reads. The sample has hundreds of thousands of distinct CDR3 sequences; 47% are singletons. Germline assignment: CDR1 KGHDR and CDR2 SFDVKD. This CDR3 has 13 residues. This sequence was found in a man aged 80 or over in good health. The sequencing input was blood. The chain is built from TRBV24-1 and TRBJ2-4; D might be TRBD1 (5 bases). With the DNA end fitting TRBJ2-7 better, the J assignment may be wrong. As DNA, the CDR3 is TGTGCCACCAGTCCCGGACATCTCTACGAGCAGTACTTC. Its translation: CATSPGHLYEQYF.